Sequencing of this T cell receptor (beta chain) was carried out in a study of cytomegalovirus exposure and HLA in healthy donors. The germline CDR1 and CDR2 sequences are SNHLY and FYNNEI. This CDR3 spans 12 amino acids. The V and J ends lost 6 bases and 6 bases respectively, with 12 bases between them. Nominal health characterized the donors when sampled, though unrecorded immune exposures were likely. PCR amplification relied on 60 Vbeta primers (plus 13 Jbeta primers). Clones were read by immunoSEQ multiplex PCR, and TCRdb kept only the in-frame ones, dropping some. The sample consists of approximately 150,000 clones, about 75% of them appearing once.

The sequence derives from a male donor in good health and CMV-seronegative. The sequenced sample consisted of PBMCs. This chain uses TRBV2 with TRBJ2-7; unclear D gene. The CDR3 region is CASRPSGGEQYF. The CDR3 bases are TGTGCCAGCAGGCCCTCAGGTGGCGAGCAGTACTTC. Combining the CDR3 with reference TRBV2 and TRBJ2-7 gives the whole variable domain EPEVTQTPSHQVTQMGQEVILRCVPISNHLYFYWYRQILGQKVEFLVSFYNNEISEKSEIFDDQFSVERPDGSNFTLKIRSTKLEDSAMYFCASRPSGGEQYFGPGTRLTVT.